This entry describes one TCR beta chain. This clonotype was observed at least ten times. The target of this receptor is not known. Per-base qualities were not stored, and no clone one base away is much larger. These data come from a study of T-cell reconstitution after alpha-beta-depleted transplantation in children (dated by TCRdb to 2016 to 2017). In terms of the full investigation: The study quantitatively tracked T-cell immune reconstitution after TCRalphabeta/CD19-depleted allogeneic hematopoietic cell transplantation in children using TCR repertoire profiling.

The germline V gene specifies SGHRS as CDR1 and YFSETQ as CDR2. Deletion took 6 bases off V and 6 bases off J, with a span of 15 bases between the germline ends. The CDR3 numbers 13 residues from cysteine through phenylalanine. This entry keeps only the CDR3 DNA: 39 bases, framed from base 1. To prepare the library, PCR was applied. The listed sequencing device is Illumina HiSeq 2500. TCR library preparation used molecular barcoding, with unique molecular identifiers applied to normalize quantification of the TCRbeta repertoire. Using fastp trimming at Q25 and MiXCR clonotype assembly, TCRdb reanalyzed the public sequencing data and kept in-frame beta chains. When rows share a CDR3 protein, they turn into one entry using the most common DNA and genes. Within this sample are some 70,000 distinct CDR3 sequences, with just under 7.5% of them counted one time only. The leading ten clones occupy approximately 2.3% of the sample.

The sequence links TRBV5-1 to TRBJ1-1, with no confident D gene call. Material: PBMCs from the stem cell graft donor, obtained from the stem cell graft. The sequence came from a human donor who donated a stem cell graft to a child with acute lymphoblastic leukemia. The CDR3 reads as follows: CASTPFGVSEAFF. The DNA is TGCGCCAGCACCCCTTTCGGGGTATCTGAAGCTTTCTTT. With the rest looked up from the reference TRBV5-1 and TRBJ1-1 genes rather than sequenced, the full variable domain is KAGVTQTPRYLIKTRGQQVTLSCSPISGHRSVSWYQQTPGQGLQFLFEYFSETQRNKGNFPGRFSGRQFSNSRSEMNVSTLELGDSALYLCASTPFGVSEAFFGQGTRLTVV.